The sequence of this T cell receptor (beta chain) was determined in a study of CD8 T cells in Susac syndrome. Points from the study as a whole: The greatest CD8+ clonal expansion in Susac occurred in TEMRA cells and in active patients.

RNA was extracted with the RNeasy kit, and a quantity of about 0.45 to 1 ug was reverse transcribed using random hexamers. TCRdb re-called the immunoSEQ multiplex PCR reads with MiXCR, one entry per CDR3 protein. The sample yields approximately 100,000 distinct CDR3 sequences, approximately 95% seen once. Patients with Susac syndrome showed fulfilment of recently defined diagnostic criteria for definite or probable disease. TEMRA cells were FACS-enriched, and CD8+ and CD4+ T cells were isolated negatively. The germline V gene has CDR1 SQVTM and CDR2 ANQGSEA. CDR3 length: 13 residues. With 3 bases removed from V and 7 bases from J, the gap between germline ends came to 13 bases. About this clonotype itself: Its target is unknown.

The sample was CD8+ T cells from PBMCs. This receptor was taken from a human donor with Susac syndrome. V usage is TRBV29-1 and J usage is TRBJ1-5; tentative D call: TRBD1 (5 bases). The CDR3 sequence is CSVDGGDGQPQHF. The CDR3 region has the DNA TGCAGCGTTGATGGAGGGGATGGCCAGCCCCAGCATTTT.